The 15 T cell receptor beta chains below come from one sample, sequenced in a study of OX40 agonist ivuxolimab in advanced cancers. Library generation was performed with the immunoSEQ multiplex PCR assay. Drawn from immuneACCESS, this table holds only the in-frame rearrangements with V and J called that TCRdb kept. Clones are partly lost; checked studies trace under half to an unresolved V gene and leave the rest unexplained. This sample has 65,000 to 85,000 clones in its table, and about nine tenths of those were observed once. The leading ten clones occupy under 0.7% of the sample. The starting material was CD4+ or CD8+ T cells sorted from blood, obtained in a trial of the OX40 agonist ivuxolimab. The receptor set was obtained from an adult with an advanced solid tumor such as melanoma, head and neck, liver or kidney cancer.

The chain has TRBV11-2 and TRBJ2-5; no firm D call. The CDR3 covers 14 residues. Per the germline V gene, CDR1 is SGHAT and CDR2 is FQNNGV. The V end lost 2 bases, the J end lost 5 bases, and 12 bases lay between the germline ends. The CDR3 nucleotides read TGTGCCAGCAGCTTAAGTCCGGTTACGGAGACCCAGTACTTC. Translating it yields CASSLSPVTETQYF.

J is TRBJ1-4 and V is TRBV7-9; D is undetermined. The CDR3 is 16 residues long. Trimming took off 1 base at V and 3 bases at J, with 12 bases between the two ends. The V gene's germline CDR1 is SEHNR and CDR2 FQNEAQ (reference sequence). CDR3 nucleotides: TGTGCCAGCAGCTTAGTCGCCAGTGCGCCTAATGAAAAACTGTTTTTT. Its protein is CASSLVASAPNEKLFF. Using reference TRBV7-9 and TRBJ1-4 for the parts outside the CDR3, the full variable domain is DTGVSQNPRHKITKRGQNVTFRCDPISEHNRLYWYRQTLGQGPEFLTYFQNEAQLEKSRLLSDRFSAERPKGSFSTLEIQRTEQGDSAMYLCASSLVASAPNEKLFFGSGTQLSVL.

The rearrangement uses TRBV29-1 and TRBJ1-5, with D hard to call. Between the trimmed V and J ends, which lost 8 bases and 6 bases, there was a span of 14 bases. The CDR3 consists of 12 residues. CDR1 and CDR2 from the germline V gene are SQVTM and ANQGSEA. The CDR3 nucleotides read TGCAGCTCTGGGGAGGCGGGTCAGCCCCAGCATTTT. This codes for CSSGEAGQPQHF.

The chain has TRBV11-2 and TRBJ1-2; TRBD1 might be the D (5 bases). V lost 5 bases and J lost 3, with 13 bases in between. Germline CDR1 is SGHAT and CDR2 is FQNNGV. The CDR3 sequence is 14 residues long. CDR3 loop: CASSRQLGDYGYTF. CDR3 nucleotide sequence: TGTGCCAGCAGCCGCCAGCTGGGGGACTATGGCTACACCTTC.

The chain joins TRBV7-7 to TRBJ2-5, with 7 nucleotides matching TRBD2. TRBJ2-7 explains the end of the DNA better; the J call may be wrong. Germline lookup yields CDR1 SSHAT and CDR2 FNYEAQ (reference sequence). This CDR3 is 13 amino acids long. CDR3 residues: CAVTSPTSYEQYF. The DNA for the CDR3 is TGTGCTGTGACTAGCCCTACCTCCTACGAGCAGTACTTC.

This chain links TRBV27 with TRBJ1-2; a possible D gene is TRBD1 (6 bases). Germline assignment: CDR1 MNHEY and CDR2 SMNVEV (reference sequence). CDR3 length equals 13 residues. Trimming shortened V by 11 bases and J by 1 base, and 14 bases separated the two germline ends. CDR3 loop: CAAWTVGNYGYTF. For the CDR3, the DNA is TGTGCCGCCTGGACAGTTGGTAACTATGGCTACACCTTC.

The CDR3 here is CASSPQFADRADEQYF. The CDR3 coding sequence is TGTGCCAGCTCACCACAATTCGCGGACAGGGCCGACGAGCAGTACTTC. The V gene is TRBV18, the J gene TRBJ2-7, with 8 bases identical to TRBD1. Trimming removed 1 base from V and 5 bases from J; junction bases left unmatched: 10. Per germline, CDR1 KGHSH and CDR2 LQKENI. This CDR3 region has 16 residues.

The chain recombines TRBV4-1 with TRBJ2-7, with 9 bases matching TRBD1. In germline, CDR1 is MGHRA, CDR2 YSYEKL. This CDR3 contains 15 residues. Losses at the gene ends were 2 bases for V and 3 bases for J; bases not matched to a gene: 5. The CDR3 spells CASSQKGQGGYEQYF. In DNA, the CDR3 is TGCGCCAGCAGCCAAAAGGGACAGGGAGGCTACGAGCAGTACTTC.

J is TRBJ1-2 and V is TRBV14; D is undetermined. There are 15 residues in the CDR3. V lost 1 base, J lost 4 bases, and 13 bases lay in between. CDR1 SGHDN and CDR2 FVKESK come from the germline V gene. The CDR3 DNA reads TGTGCCAGCAGCCAAGTTAGAACTGGTAGCTATGGCTACACCTTC. Translating gives CASSQVRTGSYGYTF.

The V and J genes are TRBV6-5 and TRBJ2-2; 11 bases match TRBD1. Trimming at V came to 6 bases and at J to 2 bases, leaving 2 bases not matched to a gene. This CDR3 has 15 amino acids. Germline-derived CDR1 and CDR2 are MNHEY and SVGAGI. The CDR3 is CASRWTGGNTGELFF. The CDR3, as DNA: TGTGCCAGCAGGTGGACAGGGGGCAACACCGGGGAGCTGTTTTTT.

This chain connects TRBV5-6 to TRBJ2-5; D may be TRBD1 (6 bases). Trimming removed 2 bases at V and 5 bases at J, with 10 bases between. The germline CDR1 and CDR2 sequences are SGHDT and YYEEEE. The CDR3 is made up of 13 amino acids. In DNA form, the CDR3 reads TGTGCCAGCAGCTTTACAGGGCGGGAGACCCAGTACTTC. Protein sequence: CASSFTGRETQYF.

The chain has TRBV19 and TRBJ2-2; 12 bases are shared with TRBD2. J lost 4 bases, V lost 1 base, and 10 bases had no gene match. From germline, CDR1 is LNHDA and CDR2 SQIVND (reference sequence). CDR3 length: 19 residues. CDR3 loop: CASSIVGLAGGQSTGELFF. In DNA, the CDR3 is TGTGCCAGTAGTATAGTTGGGCTAGCGGGGGGGCAGAGCACCGGGGAGCTGTTTTTT.

This chain joins TRBV6-6 and TRBJ2-1; unclear D gene. The CDR3 loop spans 14 amino acids. The V and J ends lost 10 bases and 2 bases respectively, with 15 bases between them. The germline V gene encodes CDR1 MNHNY and CDR2 SVGAGI (reference sequence). The CDR3 loop reads CATAPTGAYNEQFF. For the CDR3, the DNA is TGTGCCACCGCCCCGACTGGAGCCTACAATGAGCAGTTCTTC.

This clone has only one observation. This chain connects TRBV19 to TRBJ1-4, with D uncertain. Germline CDR1 is LNHDA and CDR2 is SQIVND (reference sequence). The CDR3 loop spans 15 amino acids. The V and J ends lost 5 bases and 0 bases respectively, with 10 bases between them. The CDR3 nucleotides are TGTGCCAGTAGTCTAACAGCCGCAACTAATGAAAAACTGTTTTTT. It is translated as CASSLTAATNEKLFF.

This chain joins TRBV7-3 and TRBJ2-1, with a tentative D call TRBD1 (6 bases). Deletions cut 6 bases from V and 3 bases from J, with 15 bases between. Germline V CDR1 and CDR2: SGHTA, FQGTGA. The CDR3 has 15 amino acids. In nucleotides, the CDR3 is TGTGCCAGCAGTTTGGGCACAGGGTACTACAATGAGCAGTTCTTC. Protein: CASSLGTGYYNEQFF.